This T cell receptor (beta chain) was retrieved from a study of identical twins. TCRdb re-called the 5' RACE reads with MiXCR, one entry per CDR3 protein. The repertoire has 1.5 million to 2 million distinct CDR3 sequences, under 35% of them found once; the top ten carry around 0.25%. Germline V lookup: CDR1 LNHNV, CDR2 YYDKDF (reference sequence). There are 16 residues in the CDR3. V lost 0 bases and J lost 4, with 15 bases in between. Regarding the study as a whole: In drawing conclusions, the study used cross-sectional statistical analysis and did not follow the same donors.

In this sample, this clonotype turned up many times. Its antigen is as yet unknown. The chain links TRBV15 to TRBJ1-2; D perhaps matches TRBD1 (5 bases). Sample: cord blood. This TCR derives from a newborn girl in good health. The CDR3 DNA reads TGTGCCACCAGCAGAGATTATGGAGGGGACGGCTATGGCTACACCTTC. Its translation: CATSRDYGGDGYGYTF. The whole variable domain, filled in from reference TRBV15 and TRBJ1-2, reads DAMVIQNPRYQVTQFGKPVTLSCSQTLNHNVMYWYQQKSSQAPKLLFHYYDKDFNNEADTPDNFQSRRPNTSFCFLDIRSPGLGDTAMYLCATSRDYGGDGYGYTFGSGTRLTVV.